The subject of this entry is one T cell receptor (beta chain). This record comes from a study of OX40 agonist ivuxolimab in advanced cancers. Only in-frame clones appear in the TCRdb table, and some are missing; sequencing was by immunoSEQ multiplex PCR. The data show 75,000 to 95,000 clones, with more than 85% seen just once and just over 2.5% held by the top ten. The receptor's source is an adult with an advanced solid tumor such as melanoma, head and neck, liver or kidney cancer. The sequences come from CD4+ or CD8+ T cells sorted from blood, collected in a trial of the OX40 agonist ivuxolimab.

DNA of the CDR3: TGTGCCAGCAGCCCGGGGGGGCTAGCGGGAACAAAAGAGACCCAGTACTTC. Translated, it gives CASSPGGLAGTKETQYF. The chain employs TRBV7-6 and TRBJ2-5, with 9 bases lining up with TRBD2. This CDR3 contains 17 residues. Per germline, CDR1 SGHVS and CDR2 FNYEAQ. V dropped 5 bases and J dropped 3; count of bases not matched to a gene: 13. The entire variable domain, with the rest obtained from reference TRBV7-6 and TRBJ2-5, is as follows: GAGVSQSPRYKVTKRGQDVALRCDPISGHVSLYWYRQALGQGPEFLTYFNYEAQQDKSGLPNDRFSAERPEGSISTLTIQRTEQRDSAMYRCASSPGGLAGTKETQYFGPGTRLLVL.